The next 30 T cell receptor beta chains were all read from a single sample in a study of PD-1 blockade in classical Hodgkin lymphoma. Produced via immunoSEQ multiplex PCR; TCRdb's table is partial and in-frame only. The data contain about 33,000 clones, 70% to 80% of them singletons. Time point in this sample: cycle 4 day 1 (C4D1), after 5 to 7 weeks of nivolumab. After autologous stem cell transplantation all patients relapsed, and prior brentuximab vedotin exposure differed between cohorts. Sequenced material: peripheral blood mononuclear cells (PBMCs), taken before the fourth cycle of nivolumab. These receptors were taken from a human donor with classical Hodgkin lymphoma.

The V call is TRBV9, the J call TRBJ1-1, with unresolved D. From germline, CDR1 is SGDLS and CDR2 YYNGEE. The CDR3 is 13 amino acids. V was pared by 1 base and J by 5 bases, with 9 bases between. The CDR3, as DNA: TGTGCCAGCAGCGTATACCCAAGTACTGAAGCTTTCTTT. Translated, it gives CASSVYPSTEAFF. Based on the CDR3 plus reference TRBV9 and TRBJ1-1, the full variable domain is DSGVTQTPKHLITATGQRVTLRCSPRSGDLSVYWYQQSLDQGLQFLIQYYNGEERAKGNILERFSAQQFPDLHSELNLSSLELGDSALYFCASSVYPSTEAFFGQGTRLTVV.

The chain is built from TRBV28 and TRBJ1-5; D unclear. The ends were cut back, 6 bases at V and 4 bases at J, with 7 bases in the middle. From germline, CDR1 is MDHEN and CDR2 SYDVKM. The CDR3 has 12 residues. The CDR3: CASRAWNQPQHF. CDR3 DNA: TGTGCCAGCAGGGCCTGGAATCAGCCCCAGCATTTT.

V and J are TRBV6-6 and TRBJ2-1; TRBD2 might be the D (6 bases). This CDR3 comprises 14 residues. In germline, CDR1 is MNHNY, CDR2 SVGAGI (reference sequence). V was clipped by 6 bases and J by 10 bases, with 19 bases between them. The CDR3 DNA reads as TGTGCCAGCAGACGCACAGAGGCGGGACGGGAGCAGTTCTTC. It yields the protein CASRRTEAGREQFF.

The rearrangement links TRBV27 to TRBJ1-2, with D possibly TRBD1 on 6 matching bases. The V gene lost 5 bases and the J gene lost 4 bases, with 14 bases spanning the gap. CDR3 length equals 14 residues. Germline CDR1 reads MNHEY; CDR2 reads SMNVEV (reference sequence). CDR3 DNA: TGTGCCAGCAGTGAACTTGGGGGCGGCTATGGCTACACCTTC. This gives the protein CASSELGGGYGYTF.

CDR3 in amino acids: CASSLPTDTYEQYF. In DNA form, the CDR3 reads TGTGCCAGCAGCCTCCCGACAGACACCTACGAGCAGTACTTC. J is TRBJ2-7 and V is TRBV7-8; tentative D call: TRBD1 (5 bases). This CDR3 has 14 amino acids. Between the trimmed V and J ends, which lost 5 bases and 2 bases, there was a span of 13 bases. CDR1 and CDR2 from the germline V gene are SGHVS and FQNEAQ.

This clone was recorded a few times. The rearrangement joins TRBV27 to TRBJ1-1; D perhaps matches TRBD1 (6 bases). The CDR3 extends over 13 amino acids. The ends were cut back, 6 bases at V and 8 bases at J, with 16 bases in the middle. CDR1 is MNHEY and CDR2 is SMNVEV in the germline V gene (reference sequence). This chain's CDR3 is CASSLKVGTEAFF. As DNA, the CDR3 is TGTGCCAGCAGCCTAAAAGTGGGGACAGAAGCTTTCTTT.

This clone has a handful of counts. V and J are TRBV16 and TRBJ1-5; 8 nucleotides match TRBD1. This CDR3 is built from 17 residues. Per the germline V gene, CDR1 is KGHSY and CDR2 is FQNENV. V was clipped by 2 bases and J by 4 bases; unmatched bases: 10. The CDR3 sequence: CASSQVNRTGSNQPQHF. The CDR3 DNA is TGTGCCAGCAGCCAAGTAAATAGGACAGGGTCAAATCAGCCCCAGCATTTT.

The rearrangement links TRBV11-2 to TRBJ2-5; D is undetermined. Germline CDR1 SGHAT, CDR2 FQNNGV. Trimming shortened V by 5 bases and J by 4 bases, and 11 bases separated the two germline ends. The CDR3 loop spans 13 amino acids. The CDR3 protein is CASSLMEIETQYF. In DNA form, the CDR3 reads TGTGCCAGCAGCCTCATGGAAATAGAGACCCAGTACTTC.

The chain couples TRBV27 to TRBJ2-1; 7 bases fit TRBD2. The CDR3 contains 14 residues. The V gene's germline CDR1 is MNHEY and CDR2 SMNVEV (reference sequence). V was pared by 1 base and J by 8 bases, with 5 bases of the junction left unmatched. CDR3 protein: CASSLYWGGHEQFF. CDR3 sequence (DNA): TGTGCCAGCAGTTTATACTGGGGAGGGCATGAGCAGTTCTTC.

The J gene is TRBJ2-7, the V gene TRBV6-6; D ambiguous. V lost 4 bases and J lost 6, with 10 bases in between. Germline CDR1 and CDR2: MNHNY and SVGAGI (reference sequence). The CDR3 runs to 12 residues. The CDR3 bases are TGTGCCAGCAGTTCCCTGGGGTCCGAGCAGTACTTC. Its protein product is CASSSLGSEQYF.

This chain connects TRBV5-4 to TRBJ1-1; 9 bases line up with TRBD1. The CDR3 has 15 amino acids. Germline assignment: CDR1 SGHNT and CDR2 YYREEE (reference sequence). Unmatched junction bases numbered 1, after V lost 0 bases and J lost 1 base. In nucleotides, the CDR3 is TGTGCCAGCAGCTTGGTGGGACAGGGGAACACTGAAGCTTTCTTT. This sequence encodes CASSLVGQGNTEAFF. Drawing the rest from reference TRBV5-4 and TRBJ1-1, the complete variable domain is ETGVTQSPTHLIKTRGQQVTLRCSSQSGHNTVSWYQQALGQGPQFIFQYYREEENGRGNFPPRFSGLQFPNYSSELNVNALELDDSALYLCASSLVGQGNTEAFFGQGTRLTVV.

The V gene is TRBV7-9, the J gene TRBJ1-1; D is unclear. With 5 bases removed from V and 0 bases from J, the gap between germline ends came to 7 bases. The CDR3 has 13 amino acids. Germline V gene data show CDR1 as SEHNR and CDR2 as FQNEAQ (reference sequence). CDR3 DNA: TGTGCCAGCAGCCCCCAGTTGAACACTGAAGCTTTCTTT. Amino acids: CASSPQLNTEAFF.

The rearrangement uses TRBV7-3 and TRBJ2-2; 15 bases agree with TRBD2. The CDR3 totals 18 residues. Germline CDR1 and CDR2: SGHTA and FQGTGA. V trimming: 0 bases; J trimming: 7 bases; junction bases outside the gene matches: 6. This chain's CDR3 is CASSLTGLAGGRDGELFF. In DNA, the CDR3 is TGTGCCAGCAGCTTAACGGGACTAGCGGGAGGAAGAGACGGGGAGCTGTTTTTT.

The chain is built from TRBV6-1 and TRBJ1-2; D call uncertain. V lost 5 bases to trimming and J lost 4 bases, with 17 bases between them. This CDR3 comprises 15 residues. Germline CDR1 reads MNHNS; CDR2 reads SASEGT. CDR3 sequence: CASSLVPEAFYGYTF. The CDR3 DNA reads TGTGCCAGCAGTTTAGTTCCGGAGGCGTTCTATGGCTACACCTTC.

The chain uses TRBV19 and TRBJ1-2, with D hard to call. V was pared by 0 bases and J by 6 bases, with 5 bases between. Germline lookup yields CDR1 LNHDA and CDR2 SQIVND (reference sequence). This CDR3 is 12 amino acids long. CDR3 residues: CASSIDLNGYTF. The DNA for the CDR3 is TGTGCCAGTAGTATAGATCTGAATGGCTACACCTTC.

The chain uses TRBV6-1 and TRBJ1-1, with D hard to call. The CDR3 totals 13 residues. Per germline, CDR1 MNHNS and CDR2 SASEGT. V shed 6 bases and J shed 1 base, with 9 bases lying between them. CDR3 protein: CASRMAPNTEAFF. For the CDR3, the DNA is TGTGCCAGCAGAATGGCCCCGAACACTGAAGCTTTCTTT.

This chain uses TRBV6-5 with TRBJ1-2, with D maybe TRBD1 (6 bases). From germline, CDR1 is MNHEY and CDR2 SVGAGI. V was trimmed by 5 bases and J by 5 bases, leaving 12 bases between them. The CDR3 length is 13 residues. In nucleotides, the CDR3 is TGTGCCAGCAGTAAAGACAGGATTTATGGCTACACCTTC. Translation gives CASSKDRIYGYTF.

The chain is built from TRBV29-1 and TRBJ1-1, with D perhaps matching TRBD1 (6 bases). With 1 base removed from V and 6 bases from J, the gap between germline ends came to 12 bases. This CDR3 is built from 13 residues. The germline CDR1 and CDR2 sequences are SQVTM and ANQGSEA. The CDR3 sequence is CSVEGRGTSEAFF. The CDR3 DNA follows: TGCAGCGTTGAAGGAAGGGGGACCTCTGAAGCTTTCTTT.

This clone was seen only a few times. The CDR3 here is CASIRQAGLTGGYTF. DNA of the CDR3: TGTGCCAGCATCCGGCAGGCGGGCCTAACTGGGGGCTACACCTTC. J is TRBJ1-2 and V is TRBV2; D is undetermined. This CDR3 has 15 residues. The V end lost 7 bases, the J end lost 8 bases, and 23 bases lay between the germline ends. The germline gives CDR1 SNHLY, CDR2 FYNNEI.

There are a few counts of this clone. At the DNA level, this CDR3 is encoded by other sequences in the same sample as well. The chain links TRBV6-5 to TRBJ1-3, with no clear D. The germline CDR1 and CDR2 sequences are MNHEY and SVGAGI. There are 16 residues in the CDR3. Trimming cost V 0 bases and J 0 bases, with 9 bases left between them. The CDR3 loop is CASSYSISTSGNTIYF. In nucleotides, the CDR3 is TGTGCCAGCAGTTACTCGATATCGACCTCTGGAAACACCATATATTTT.

CDR3 sequence (DNA): TGTGCCAGCAGTTACGGGGCGGGGTCTGCCACCGGGGAGCTGTTTTTT. Its translation: CASSYGAGSATGELFF. This chain uses TRBV6-5 with TRBJ2-2; perhaps TRBD2 as D (6 bases). V was clipped by 2 bases and J by 4 bases, with 14 bases between them. Germline lookup yields CDR1 MNHEY and CDR2 SVGAGI. CDR3 length: 16 residues.

This chain connects TRBV2 to TRBJ2-7; tentatively, D is TRBD2 (5 bases). V lost 8 bases and J 0 bases, leaving 11 bases between the germline ends. The CDR3 is made up of 13 amino acids. Germline-derived CDR1 and CDR2 are SNHLY and FYNNEI. CDR3 sequence: CASAGVSSYEQYF. In nucleotides, the CDR3 is TGTGCCAGCGCCGGGGTCAGCTCCTACGAGCAGTACTTC. Using reference TRBV2 and TRBJ2-7 for the parts outside the CDR3, the full variable domain is EPEVTQTPSHQVTQMGQEVILRCVPISNHLYFYWYRQILGQKVEFLVSFYNNEISEKSEIFDDQFSVERPDGSNFTLKIRSTKLEDSAMYFCASAGVSSYEQYFGPGTRLTVT.

The chain joins TRBV10-3 to TRBJ2-1, with D possibly matching TRBD2 (5 bases). Trimming left V 9 bases short and J 10 bases short, with 16 bases between. This CDR3 spans 12 amino acids. Germline-derived CDR1 and CDR2 are ENHRY and SYGVKD. For the CDR3, the DNA is TGTGCCATTACAAGCGCGGGCCAAGAGCAGTTCTTC. It codes for CAITSAGQEQFF.

This sequence joins TRBV5-1 and TRBJ2-7; D may correspond to TRBD1 or TRBD2 (5 bases each). Germline V gene lookup returns CDR1 SGHRS and CDR2 YFSETQ. This CDR3 has 15 amino acids. V lost 0 bases and J lost 4, with 14 bases in between. The CDR3 loop reads CASSLDGAHGYEQYF. The CDR3, as DNA: TGCGCCAGCAGCTTGGACGGGGCCCATGGGTACGAGCAGTACTTC.

The chain carries TRBV19 and TRBJ2-2; D may be TRBD1 (6 bases). V was clipped by 5 bases and J by 7 bases, with 14 bases between them. From germline, CDR1 is LNHDA and CDR2 SQIVND (reference sequence). This CDR3 is built from 14 residues. The CDR3 nucleotides read TGTGCCAGTAGTCTCAGGGGAGCTTTCGGGGAGCTGTTTTTT. Its protein is CASSLRGAFGELFF.

The rearrangement links TRBV7-6 to TRBJ2-5; D remains ambiguous. V gave up 1 base and J gave up 2 bases, with 11 bases separating them. Germline CDR1 is SGHVS and CDR2 is FNYEAQ. The CDR3 spans 15 residues. The CDR3 loop is CASSLVGSDQETQYF. The CDR3, as DNA: TGTGCCAGCAGCTTAGTTGGGTCGGATCAAGAGACCCAGTACTTC.

The chain links TRBV29-1 to TRBJ2-5; 7 bases match TRBD1. With V trimmed by 0 bases and J by 4 bases, 8 bases remained unmatched. The CDR3 length is 15 residues. Looked up from germline, CDR1 is SQVTM and CDR2 is ANQGSEA. CDR3 region: CSVEEERGRPETQYF. CDR3 DNA: TGCAGCGTTGAAGAAGAAAGGGGGCGCCCAGAGACCCAGTACTTC. Supplemented by reference TRBV29-1 and TRBJ2-5, the full variable domain reads SAVISQKPSRDICQRGTSLTIQCQVDSQVTMMFWYRQQPGQSLTLIATANQGSEATYESGFVIDKFPISRPNLTFSTLTVSNMSPEDSSIYLCSVEEERGRPETQYFGPGTRLLVL.

Worth noting for this clone: This sample also contains other DNA sequences that code for the same CDR3. The chain has TRBV19 and TRBJ1-3, with D possibly TRBD1 on 5 matching bases. CDR3 length: 15 residues. Trimming pared 1 base from V and 2 bases from J, leaving 9 bases between. In germline, CDR1 is LNHDA, CDR2 SQIVND (reference sequence). The DNA for the CDR3 is TGTGCCAGTAGTATAGGGGGGACTACTGGAAACACCATATATTTT. This codes for CASSIGGTTGNTIYF. Full variable domain (remainder filled in from reference TRBV19 and TRBJ1-3): DGGITQSPKYLFRKEGQNVTLSCEQNLNHDAMYWYRQDPGQGLRLIYYSQIVNDFQKGDIAEGYSVSREKKESFPLTVTSAQKNPTAFYLCASSIGGTTGNTIYFGEGSWLTVV.

V usage is TRBV4-1 and J usage is TRBJ2-2; 14 nucleotides line up with TRBD2. The trim removed 1 base at V and 8 bases at J, leaving 6 bases unmatched. Germline assignment: CDR1 MGHRA and CDR2 YSYEKL. There are 17 residues in the CDR3. CDR3 in amino acids: CASSQGGLAGAGGELFF. The CDR3 DNA reads TGCGCCAGCAGCCAAGGGGGACTAGCGGGGGCCGGAGGGGAGCTGTTTTTT.

The chain joins TRBV2 to TRBJ2-3; D gene ambiguous. The CDR3 runs 15 residues. The V end lost 3 bases, the J end lost 5 bases, and 15 bases lay between the germline ends. Germline values: CDR1 SNHLY, CDR2 FYNNEI. In DNA, the CDR3 is TGTGCCAGCAGTGATTTGTGGGAAGATGTAGATACGCAGTATTTT. Translated: CASSDLWEDVDTQYF.